Listed below are T cell receptor beta chains from one sample, sequenced in a study of long-term antiretroviral therapy in people with HIV. The repertoire was sequenced with immunoSEQ multiplex PCR; TCRdb's copy has only in-frame clones and lacks some. This sample has about 42,000 clones; 86% occur once, and the top ten carry around 4.7%. This specimen consisted of unsorted PBMCs, obtained 0.1 years before starting antiretroviral therapy. The receptors were gathered from a woman aged 45-65 years with HIV. Both conserved end residues are part of each CDR3. The order of the fields is clone size, J gene, V gene, D gene, CDR3 protein, CDR3 DNA. The D gene is left open where the match is weak. Some rows mark clone size as missing; the rest say once, few, many or name a class of expanded clone.

size: few; J: TRBJ1-1; V: TRBV7-8; D: -; CDR3: CASSLIVQQNTEAFF; DNA: TGTGCCAGCAGCTTAATTGTCCAGCAGAACACTGAAGCTTTCTTT
size: -; J: TRBJ1-4; V: TRBV5-1; D: TRBD1; CDR3: CASSSTGGDEKLFF; DNA: TGCGCCAGCAGCTCGACAGGGGGCGACGAAAAACTGTTTTTT
size: few; J: TRBJ1-2; V: TRBV5-4; D: -; CDR3: CASTTAAGEGSGYTF; DNA: TGTGCCAGCACCACCGCGGCAGGGGAAGGTAGTGGCTACACCTTC
size: -; J: TRBJ2-5; V: TRBV5-6; D: -; CDR3: CASSLAGVGEETQYF; DNA: TGTGCCAGCAGCTTGGCAGGAGTGGGGGAAGAGACCCAGTACTTC
size: -; J: TRBJ2-5; V: TRBV5-1; D: -; CDR3: CASSLIGGPETQYF; DNA: TGCGCCAGCAGCTTGATCGGGGGCCCTGAGACCCAGTACTTC
size: -; J: TRBJ1-5; V: TRBV19; D: -; CDR3: CASSATPGPNQPQHF; DNA: TGTGCCAGTAGTGCAACCCCAGGCCCCAATCAGCCCCAGCATTTT
size: once; J: TRBJ1-4; V: TRBV5-1; D: -; CDR3: CASSGTTGLAEKLFF; DNA: TGCGCCAGCAGCGGGACTACCGGCCTTGCTGAAAAACTGTTTTTT
size: -; J: TRBJ1-5; V: TRBV30; D: TRBD1; CDR3: CAWKAGGNQPQHF; DNA: TGTGCCTGGAAGGCAGGGGGGAATCAGCCCCAGCATTTT
size: -; J: TRBJ1-1; V: TRBV7-3; D: -; CDR3: CASSPGRPETEAFF; DNA: TGTGCCAGCAGCCCCGGGCGGCCTGAGACTGAAGCTTTCTTT
size: -; J: TRBJ1-1; V: TRBV30; D: -; CDR3: CALCYSGNTEAFF; DNA: TGTGCCCTATGCTACAGTGGGAACACTGAAGCTTTCTTT
size: -; J: TRBJ2-2; V: TRBV5-1; D: -; CDR3: CASSLVTDTGELFF; DNA: TGCGCCAGCAGCTTGGTTACAGACACCGGGGAGCTGTTTTTT
size: -; J: TRBJ2-1; V: TRBV7-9; D: -; CDR3: CASSLRVGAVGDEQFF; DNA: TGTGCCAGCAGCTTACGGGTGGGGGCCGTGGGGGATGAGCAGTTCTTC
size: -; J: TRBJ2-7; V: TRBV7-9; D: -; CDR3: CASSLAGGPSYEQYF; DNA: TGTGCCAGCAGCTTAGCGGGGGGGCCCTCCTACGAGCAGTACTTC
size: -; J: TRBJ1-4; V: TRBV27; D: -; CDR3: CASTSLGGLNEKLFF; DNA: TGTGCCAGCACCTCCCTAGGGGGTCTTAATGAAAAACTGTTTTTT
size: few; J: TRBJ2-7; V: TRBV10-1; D: TRBD1; CDR3: CASSESETGRAEQYF; DNA: TGCGCCAGCAGTGAGTCTGAGACAGGGCGGGCCGAGCAGTACTTC
size: -; J: TRBJ2-3; V: TRBV5-1; D: -; CDR3: CASGGTSADTQYF; DNA: TGCGCCAGCGGAGGGACTTCTGCAGATACGCAGTATTTT
size: -; J: TRBJ1-2; V: TRBV15; D: -; CDR3: CATSRDPGGQGYTF; DNA: TGTGCCACCAGCAGAGATCCGGGGGGGCAAGGCTACACCTTC
size: -; J: TRBJ1-1; V: TRBV30; D: TRBD1; CDR3: CALRQGAEAFF; DNA: TGTGCCTTGAGACAGGGGGCTGAAGCTTTCTTT
size: few; J: TRBJ2-7; V: TRBV19; D: -; CDR3: CASSGQGGYEQYF; DNA: TGTGCCAGTAGCGGGCAGGGTGGCTACGAGCAGTACTTC
size: -; J: TRBJ2-1; V: TRBV5-1; D: -; CDR3: CASSTPLDEQFF; DNA: TGCGCCAGCAGCACACCCTTGGATGAGCAGTTCTTC
size: -; J: TRBJ1-5; V: TRBV10-3; D: -; CDR3: CAISEFGVGNQPQHF; DNA: TGTGCCATCAGTGAATTTGGTGTTGGCAATCAGCCCCAGCATTTT
size: once; J: TRBJ1-1; V: TRBV7-2; D: TRBD1; CDR3: CASSTWDRGLNTEAFF; DNA: TGTGCCAGCAGCACGTGGGACAGGGGTTTGAACACTGAAGCTTTCTTT
size: few; J: TRBJ1-6; V: TRBV4-1; D: -; CDR3: CASSQDPGLNSPLHF; DNA: TGCGCCAGCAGCCAAGATCCTGGGTTAAATTCACCCCTCCACTTT
size: -; J: TRBJ1-6; V: TRBV30; D: TRBD1; CDR3: CAWRSGGNSPLHF; DNA: TGTGCCTGGAGATCAGGGGGCAATTCACCCCTCCACTTT
size: -; J: TRBJ2-1; V: TRBV29-1; D: TRBD1; CDR3: CSVGGTASYNEQFF; DNA: TGCAGCGTTGGAGGGACAGCTTCCTACAATGAGCAGTTCTTC
size: -; J: TRBJ1-1; V: TRBV7-2; D: -; CDR3: CASSLQAEAFF; DNA: TGTGCCAGCAGCTTGCAGGCTGAAGCTTTCTTT
size: -; J: TRBJ1-1; V: TRBV7-3; D: -; CDR3: CASSLEGDRLNTEAFF; DNA: TGTGCCAGCAGCTTAGAAGGTGATAGGCTTAACACTGAAGCTTTCTTT
size: few; J: TRBJ1-4; V: TRBV7-2; D: -; CDR3: CASSLGIANEKLFF; DNA: TGTGCCAGCAGCTTAGGGATTGCTAATGAAAAACTGTTTTTT
size: -; J: TRBJ1-1; V: TRBV7-2; D: -; CDR3: CASSMTGYTEAFF; DNA: TGTGCCAGCAGCATGACGGGCTACACTGAAGCTTTCTTT
size: -; J: TRBJ2-7; V: TRBV29-1; D: TRBD2; CDR3: CSVEEGRGGREQYF; DNA: TGCAGCGTTGAAGAGGGGCGGGGGGGCCGCGAGCAGTACTTC
size: -; J: TRBJ1-2; V: TRBV9; D: -; CDR3: CASSARGSGYMVDGYTF; DNA: TGTGCCAGCAGCGCGAGGGGGTCAGGGTATATGGTCGATGGCTACACCTTC
size: once; J: TRBJ2-2; V: TRBV5-6; D: TRBD2; CDR3: CASRGGAGTGELFF; DNA: TGTGCCAGCCGGGGGGGCGCTGGGACCGGGGAGCTGTTTTTT
size: -; J: TRBJ1-2; V: TRBV29-1; D: TRBD1; CDR3: CSVMYRGANYGYTF; DNA: TGCAGCGTAATGTACAGGGGAGCTAACTATGGCTACACCTTC
size: -; J: TRBJ1-1; V: TRBV2; D: -; CDR3: CASSDWGWGATEAFF; DNA: TGTGCCAGCAGTGACTGGGGGTGGGGGGCCACTGAAGCTTTCTTT
size: -; J: TRBJ2-5; V: TRBV27; D: TRBD1; CDR3: CASRMDRGMLETQYF; DNA: TGTGCCAGCAGAATGGACAGGGGAATGCTAGAGACCCAGTACTTC
size: -; J: TRBJ1-2; V: TRBV5-1; D: -; CDR3: CASSAGVTNYGYTF; DNA: TGCGCCAGCAGCGCAGGGGTTACGAACTATGGCTACACCTTC
size: -; J: TRBJ1-2; V: TRBV27; D: -; CDR3: CASSLWAGTDYGYTF; DNA: TGTGCCAGCAGTTTATGGGCAGGGACGGACTATGGCTACACCTTC
size: -; J: TRBJ1-3; V: TRBV6-5; D: -; CDR3: CASSPWGSGNTIYF; DNA: TGTGCCAGCAGTCCTTGGGGCTCTGGAAACACCATATATTTT
size: -; J: TRBJ2-1; V: TRBV5-6; D: -; CDR3: CASSTAGRSYNEQFF; DNA: TGTGCCAGCAGCACCGCGGGCCGTTCCTACAATGAGCAGTTCTTC
size: -; J: TRBJ2-7; V: TRBV29-1; D: -; CDR3: CSVLRTDRYEQYF; DNA: TGCAGCGTTTTGAGGACTGACCGCTACGAGCAGTACTTC
size: -; J: TRBJ2-7; V: TRBV4-2; D: -; CDR3: CASSQVSRWGTHPYEQYF; DNA: TGTGCCAGCAGCCAAGTCTCCCGGTGGGGGACACATCCCTACGAGCAGTACTTC
size: -; J: TRBJ2-5; V: TRBV5-1; D: -; CDR3: CASSPWDDQETQYF; DNA: TGCGCCAGCAGCCCCTGGGACGACCAAGAGACCCAGTACTTC
size: -; J: TRBJ1-1; V: TRBV19; D: -; CDR3: CASSIDLGAMNTEAFF; DNA: TGTGCCAGTAGTATTGATTTGGGGGCTATGAACACTGAAGCTTTCTTT
size: -; J: TRBJ2-6; V: TRBV7-3; D: -; CDR3: CASSPQLSGANVLTF; DNA: TGTGCCAGCAGCCCGCAGCTCTCTGGGGCCAACGTCCTGACTTTC
size: -; J: TRBJ2-1; V: TRBV27; D: TRBD2; CDR3: CASSLLGLAGPNNEQFF; DNA: TGTGCCAGCAGTTTATTAGGACTAGCGGGCCCCAACAATGAGCAGTTCTTC
size: -; J: TRBJ1-1; V: TRBV5-1; D: TRBD1; CDR3: CASSSGNRGVGTEAFF; DNA: TGCGCCAGCAGCTCGGGAAACAGGGGAGTAGGCACTGAAGCTTTCTTT
size: -; J: TRBJ1-2; V: TRBV6-5; D: TRBD1; CDR3: CASSARQGRVYGYTF; DNA: TGTGCCAGCAGTGCCCGACAGGGGAGGGTCTATGGCTACACCTTC
size: -; J: TRBJ2-1; V: TRBV27; D: -; CDR3: CASSLSIRDSYNEQFF; DNA: TGTGCCAGCAGTTTATCGATCAGGGACTCCTACAATGAGCAGTTCTTC
size: -; J: TRBJ1-2; V: TRBV2; D: TRBD1; CDR3: CASSERPGQGAHGYTF; DNA: TGTGCCAGCAGTGAACGCCCGGGACAGGGAGCTCATGGCTACACCTTC
size: few; J: TRBJ1-1; V: TRBV19; D: -; CDR3: CASSRSANTEAFF; DNA: TGTGCCAGTAGTAGGTCCGCGAACACTGAAGCTTTCTTT
size: -; J: TRBJ2-2; V: TRBV6-5; D: -; CDR3: CASRWESLNTGELFF; DNA: TGTGCCAGCAGGTGGGAGAGCTTGAACACCGGGGAGCTGTTTTTT
size: -; J: TRBJ1-5; V: TRBV6-1; D: -; CDR3: CASSEGSVGNQPQHF; DNA: TGTGCCAGCAGTGAAGGATCCGTGGGCAATCAGCCCCAGCATTTT
size: -; J: TRBJ2-4; V: TRBV7-2; D: TRBD1; CDR3: CASSFSRDRGNIQYF; DNA: TGTGCCAGCAGCTTCAGCCGGGACAGGGGAAACATTCAGTACTTC
size: few; J: TRBJ1-2; V: TRBV9; D: TRBD1; CDR3: CASSSQGARGYTF; DNA: TGTGCCAGCAGCTCGCAGGGGGCGCGCGGCTACACCTTC
size: once; J: TRBJ1-5; V: TRBV6-5; D: -; CDR3: CASNSFNQPQHF; DNA: TGTGCCAGCAACAGCTTCAATCAGCCCCAGCATTTT
size: -; J: TRBJ2-7; V: TRBV9; D: TRBD2; CDR3: CASSLTGASGGYEQYF; DNA: TGTGCCAGCAGCTTGACCGGGGCTAGCGGGGGCTACGAGCAGTACTTC
size: few; J: TRBJ1-6; V: TRBV30; D: -; CDR3: CAWRTVVGYNSPLHF; DNA: TGTGCCTGGAGGACGGTTGTGGGATATAATTCACCCCTCCACTTT
size: -; J: TRBJ2-1; V: TRBV18; D: TRBD2; CDR3: CASSPSSSGGAVEQFF; DNA: TGTGCCAGCTCACCATCATCTAGCGGGGGGGCCGTTGAGCAGTTCTTC